This record looks at one T cell receptor beta chain sequence and its context. Original processing notes: Reference gene primer amplification in the assay estimated nucleated cell counts. The method was immunoSEQ multiplex PCR; TCRdb's version includes in-frame clones alone and lacks a portion of them. The V and J calls and clone size were taken over from that table, and D and trimming were inferred from the DNA. The sample has under 45,000 clones, 65% to 80% seen once. This entry is derived from a study of blood T cell repertoires in COVID-19. Across the study: Samples taken during acute and convalescent COVID-19 were collected in the United States, Italy and Spain. PBMCs, B-cell-depleted T cells, or T cells provided the cDNA or gDNA that made up the material.

Sample: peripheral blood. The sequence was obtained from a man older than 75 with acute or convalescent COVID-19.

This CDR3 reads CASSPGGDNEQFF. In DNA form, the CDR3 reads TGCGCCAGCAGCCCGGGAGGGGACAATGAGCAGTTCTTC. The rearrangement uses TRBV5-1 and TRBJ2-1; TRBD2 aligns across 8 bases. Germline lookup yields CDR1 SGHRS and CDR2 YFSETQ. The CDR3 contains 13 residues. The junction had 2 bases not matched to a gene; V was cut back by 4 bases and J by 5 bases. The entire variable domain, with the rest obtained from reference TRBV5-1 and TRBJ2-1, is as follows: KAGVTQTPRYLIKTRGQQVTLSCSPISGHRSVSWYQQTPGQGLQFLFEYFSETQRNKGNFPGRFSGRQFSNSRSEMNVSTLELGDSALYLCASSPGGDNEQFFGPGTRLTVL.